Presented here are 22 T cell receptor beta chains from one specimen sequenced in a study of shared clonotypes between healthy human individuals. Clones were read by immunoSEQ multiplex PCR, and TCRdb kept only the in-frame ones, dropping some. The sample carries roughly 640,000 clones, about 97% recorded once. Input material: naive CD4+ T cells sorted from blood. This sample's subset: CD45RA+ positively selected. These receptors were taken from a young woman in good health.

The rearrangement uses TRBV5-1 and TRBJ1-4, with a possible D match to TRBD1 (5 bases). Trimming cost V 4 bases and J 8 bases, with 24 bases left between them. The CDR3 length is 17 residues. Germline V CDR1 and CDR2: SGHRS, YFSETQ. CDR3 coding DNA: TGCGCCAGCAGCCCCATTTGGGGGAGAGGGGTAAACGAAAAACTGTTTTTT. As protein: CASSPIWGRGVNEKLFF. The variable domain in full, completed from reference TRBV5-1 and TRBJ1-4, reads KAGVTQTPRYLIKTRGQQVTLSCSPISGHRSVSWYQQTPGQGLQFLFEYFSETQRNKGNFPGRFSGRQFSNSRSEMNVSTLELGDSALYLCASSPIWGRGVNEKLFFGSGTQLSVL.

This clone has only a few counts. V and J are TRBV4-1 and TRBJ1-1; 7 bases align to TRBD1. The CDR3 runs 14 residues. V was pared by 0 bases and J by 5 bases, with 3 bases of the junction left unmatched. Germline V gene lookup returns CDR1 MGHRA and CDR2 YSYEKL. In DNA form, the CDR3 reads TGCGCCAGCAGCCAAGAGTACAGGGGAACTGAAGCTTTCTTT. It is translated as CASSQEYRGTEAFF.

The gene calls are TRBV27 and TRBJ2-1, with TRBD2 matching 7 bases. Germline CDR1 MNHEY, CDR2 SMNVEV (reference sequence). CDR3 size: 15 residues. The trim removed 7 bases at V and 1 base at J, leaving 7 bases unmatched. In DNA form, the CDR3 reads TGTGCCAGCAAGAGGGGACTAAGTTCCTACAATGAGCAGTTCTTC. Amino acid sequence: CASKRGLSSYNEQFF.

This rearrangement joins TRBV29-1 to TRBJ2-5; D not resolved. The ends were cut back, 5 bases at V and 4 bases at J, with 11 bases in the middle. Germline-derived CDR1 and CDR2 are SQVTM and ANQGSEA. The CDR3 has 12 residues. The CDR3 bases are TGCAGCGTTCATAGTGGTGGAGAGACCCAGTACTTC. Amino acids: CSVHSGGETQYF.

The chain couples TRBV15 to TRBJ2-7; no clear D gene. V gave up 0 bases and J gave up 2 bases, with 8 bases separating them. The CDR3 runs 14 residues. Germline loops: CDR1 LNHNV, CDR2 YYDKDF (reference sequence). Here the CDR3 reads CATSRDRYAYEQYF. CDR3 nucleotide sequence: TGTGCCACCAGCAGAGATAGATACGCCTACGAGCAGTACTTC.

The rearrangement uses TRBV6-6 and TRBJ2-7; no clear D gene. Trimming pared 4 bases from V and 2 bases from J, leaving 15 bases between. The CDR3 sequence is 15 residues long. The germline gives CDR1 MNHNY, CDR2 SVGAGI (reference sequence). CDR3 region: CASSSPDVFPYEQYF. The CDR3 nucleotides read TGTGCCAGCAGTTCGCCCGACGTCTTCCCCTACGAGCAGTACTTC.

In this sample, this clone turned up once. The chain recombines TRBV28 with TRBJ1-1; D gene uncertain. CDR1 is MDHEN and CDR2 is SYDVKM in the germline V gene. This CDR3 has 14 residues. V lost 3 bases to trimming and J lost 2 bases, with 10 bases between them. The CDR3 protein is CASSLGRKNTEAFF. CDR3 nucleotide sequence: TGTGCCAGCAGTTTGGGGAGGAAAAACACTGAAGCTTTCTTT.

The V gene is TRBV7-6, the J gene TRBJ2-1; TRBD2 agrees at 13 bases. Germline V gene data show CDR1 as SGHVS and CDR2 as FNYEAQ. The V and J ends lost 3 bases and 7 bases, in that order; junction bases with no gene match: 9. This CDR3 is 17 amino acids long. Written as DNA, the CDR3 is TGTGCCAGCAGCTTGGGGGGACTAGCGGGAAATAGGAATGAGCAGTTCTTC. Protein: CASSLGGLAGNRNEQFF.

The J gene is TRBJ2-1, the V gene TRBV14, with D hard to call. CDR1 is SGHDN and CDR2 is FVKESK in the germline V gene. Trimming removed 4 bases from V and 3 bases from J, with 10 bases in between. The CDR3 is 14 amino acids. Written as DNA, the CDR3 is TGTGCCAGCAGCCTCTGGGAACTCTACAATGAGCAGTTCTTC. It codes for CASSLWELYNEQFF.

The chain employs TRBV5-4 and TRBJ2-1, with D tentatively TRBD1 or TRBD2 (7 bases each). V lost 0 bases to trimming and J lost 8 bases, with 15 bases between them. The germline CDR1 and CDR2 sequences are SGHNT and YYREEE (reference sequence). This CDR3 is 15 amino acids long. In nucleotides, the CDR3 is TGTGCCAGCAGCTTGGAGCAGGGGGGGGAGGATGAGCAGTTCTTC. The encoded protein is CASSLEQGGEDEQFF.

This sequence joins TRBV28 and TRBJ2-1, with D unclear. The CDR3 is 11 amino acids. The V and J ends lost 8 bases and 4 bases respectively, with 6 bases between them. Germline V gene data show CDR1 as MDHEN and CDR2 as SYDVKM. CDR3 nucleotide sequence: TGTGCCAGCGGCCGATACAATGAGCAGTTCTTC. As protein: CASGRYNEQFF.

The CDR3 DNA is TGCGCCAGCACGTTCGGTGATACTGAAGCTTTCTTT. Its protein product is CASTFGDTEAFF. The chain has TRBV5-1 and TRBJ1-1, with D unclear. Trimming removed 6 bases from V and 5 bases from J, with 11 bases in between. The CDR3 is 12 amino acids. CDR1 is SGHRS and CDR2 is YFSETQ in the germline V gene.

The genes are TRBV18 and TRBJ1-2, with D unclear. Trimming removed 2 bases at V and 0 bases at J, with 10 bases between. The V gene's germline CDR1 is KGHSH and CDR2 LQKENI. The CDR3 is made up of 15 amino acids. CDR3 nucleotides: TGTGCCAGCTCACCAGGTCCAGGCTCTAACTATGGCTACACCTTC. Amino acids: CASSPGPGSNYGYTF. The whole variable domain, filled in from reference TRBV18 and TRBJ1-2, reads NAGVMQNPRHLVRRRGQEARLRCSPMKGHSHVYWYRQLPEEGLKFMVYLQKENIIDESGMPKERFSAEFPKEGPSILRIQQVVRGDSAAYFCASSPGPGSNYGYTFGSGTRLTVV.

The J gene is TRBJ1-1, the V gene TRBV2, with 9 bases fitting TRBD1. This CDR3 is 14 amino acids long. The J segment lost 4 bases and the V segment lost 6 bases, leaving 6 bases of the junction unmatched. CDR1 is SNHLY and CDR2 is FYNNEI in the germline V gene. Written as DNA, the CDR3 is TGTGCCAGCAGGGGACAGGGTGTGGGCACTGAAGCTTTCTTT. As protein: CASRGQGVGTEAFF. The variable domain in full, with the rest retrieved from reference TRBV2 and TRBJ1-1, is EPEVTQTPSHQVTQMGQEVILRCVPISNHLYFYWYRQILGQKVEFLVSFYNNEISEKSEIFDDQFSVERPDGSNFTLKIRSTKLEDSAMYFCASRGQGVGTEAFFGQGTRLTVV.

The V gene is TRBV27, the J gene TRBJ1-6; D remains ambiguous. The CDR3 runs 18 residues. Trimming pared 1 base from V and 0 bases from J, leaving 13 bases between. Germline V gives CDR1 MNHEY, CDR2 SMNVEV (reference sequence). The CDR3, as DNA: TGTGCCAGCAGTTTATGGGGTAGGATCAGCTCCTATAATTCACCCCTCCACTTT. This translates into CASSLWGRISSYNSPLHF.

CDR3 residues: CASSVTRGTDTQYF. The CDR3 nucleotides are TGTGCCAGCAGCGTGACTAGAGGCACAGATACGCAGTATTTT. V gene TRBV11-2 combines with J gene TRBJ2-3; maybe TRBD2 (6 bases). V was pared by 5 bases and J by 1 base, with 10 bases between. The CDR3 loop spans 14 amino acids. CDR1 SGHAT and CDR2 FQNNGV come from the germline V gene.

The gene calls are TRBV19 and TRBJ1-5; 9 nucleotides line up with TRBD1. CDR1 is LNHDA and CDR2 is SQIVND in the germline V gene (reference sequence). V shed 4 bases, J shed 3 bases, and the junction held 4 bases outside the gene matches. This CDR3 has 15 residues. As DNA, the CDR3 is TGTGCCAGTAGTAGGGGACAGGGACCCAATCAGCCCCAGCATTTT. This gives the protein CASSRGQGPNQPQHF.

This rearrangement joins TRBV5-1 to TRBJ2-7, with D maybe TRBD2 (5 bases). Germline CDR1 reads SGHRS; CDR2 reads YFSETQ. The CDR3 sequence is 14 residues long. V was pared by 4 bases and J by 4 bases, with 15 bases between. The CDR3 DNA sequence: TGCGCCAGCAGCACCTCCCCGGGGAGATACGAGCAGTACTTC. Translating gives CASSTSPGRYEQYF.

The chain combines TRBV27 with TRBJ2-1; D is perhaps TRBD2 (6 bases). Germline loops: CDR1 MNHEY, CDR2 SMNVEV (reference sequence). The CDR3 has 15 amino acids. V was trimmed by 3 bases and J by 5 bases, leaving 14 bases between them. CDR3 bases: TGTGCCAGCAGTTTTAGGGACTTGAAGAACAATGAGCAGTTCTTC. Its translation is CASSFRDLKNNEQFF.

The chain has TRBV5-1 and TRBJ2-2; D unresolved. Deletions cut 4 bases from V and 1 base from J, with 8 bases between. Germline assignment: CDR1 SGHRS and CDR2 YFSETQ. The length of the CDR3 is 14 residues. The CDR3 here is CASSSLGNTGELFF. DNA for the CDR3: TGCGCCAGCAGCAGCCTGGGGAACACCGGGGAGCTGTTTTTT.

The rearrangement links TRBV5-5 to TRBJ1-4; D perhaps matches TRBD1 (5 bases). From germline, CDR1 is SGHKS and CDR2 YYEKEE (reference sequence). V lost 0 bases, J lost 8 bases, and 11 bases lay in between. The CDR3 is made up of 14 amino acids. The CDR3 coding sequence is TGTGCCAGCAGCTTGGCCATAGGGGTCGAAAAACTGTTTTTT. This codes for CASSLAIGVEKLFF.

This rearrangement joins TRBV6-5 to TRBJ2-2; maybe TRBD2 (6 bases). The CDR3 runs 16 residues. Trimming removed 2 bases from V and 4 bases from J, with 14 bases in between. Germline V gene data show CDR1 as MNHEY and CDR2 as SVGAGI. The CDR3 nucleotides are TGTGCCAGCAGTTACGGGAAACTAGCCGGCACCGGGGAGCTGTTTTTT. It encodes CASSYGKLAGTGELFF.